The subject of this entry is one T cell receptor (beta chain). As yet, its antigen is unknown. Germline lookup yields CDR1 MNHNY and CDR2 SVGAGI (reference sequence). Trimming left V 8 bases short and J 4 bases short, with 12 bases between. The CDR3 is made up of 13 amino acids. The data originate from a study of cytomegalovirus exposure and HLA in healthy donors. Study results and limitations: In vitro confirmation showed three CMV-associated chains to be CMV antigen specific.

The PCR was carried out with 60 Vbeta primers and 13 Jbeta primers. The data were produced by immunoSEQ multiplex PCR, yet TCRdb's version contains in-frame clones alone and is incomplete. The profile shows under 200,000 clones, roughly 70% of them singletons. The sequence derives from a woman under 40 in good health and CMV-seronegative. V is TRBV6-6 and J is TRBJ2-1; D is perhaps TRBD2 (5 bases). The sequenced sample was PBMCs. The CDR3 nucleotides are TGTGCCAGCTTTAGCGCCGGATACAATGAGCAGTTCTTC. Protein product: CASFSAGYNEQFF.